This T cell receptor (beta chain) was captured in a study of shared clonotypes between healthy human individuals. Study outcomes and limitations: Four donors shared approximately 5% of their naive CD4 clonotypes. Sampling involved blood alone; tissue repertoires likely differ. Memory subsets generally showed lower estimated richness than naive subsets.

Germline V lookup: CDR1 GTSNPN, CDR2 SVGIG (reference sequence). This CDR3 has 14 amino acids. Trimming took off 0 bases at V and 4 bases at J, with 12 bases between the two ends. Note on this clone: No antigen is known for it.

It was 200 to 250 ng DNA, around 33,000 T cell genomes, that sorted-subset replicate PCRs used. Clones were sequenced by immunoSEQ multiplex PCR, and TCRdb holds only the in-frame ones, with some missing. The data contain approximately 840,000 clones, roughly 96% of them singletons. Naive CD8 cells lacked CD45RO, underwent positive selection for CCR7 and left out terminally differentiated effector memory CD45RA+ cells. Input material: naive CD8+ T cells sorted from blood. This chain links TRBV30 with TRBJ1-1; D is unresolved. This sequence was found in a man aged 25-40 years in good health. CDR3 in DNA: TGTGCCTGGAGTGTGACTGGGGATGGCACTGAAGCTTTCTTT. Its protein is CAWSVTGDGTEAFF.